The sequence of this TCR beta chain was determined in a study of shared clonotypes between healthy human individuals. V dropped 5 bases and J dropped 3; count of bases not matched to a gene: 9. CDR1 SNHLY and CDR2 FYNNEI come from the germline V gene. The CDR3 consists of 15 residues. Here immunoSEQ multiplex PCR was the method, and the copy in TCRdb shows in-frame clones only, minus some. The sample contains 2 million to 3 million clones, over 85% of which appear only once. The sequenced sample consisted of naive CD4+ T cells from PBMCs. The subset was: CD45RA+ positively selected. This chain links TRBV2 with TRBJ2-5; TRBD2 matches 7 bases. This clonotype was obtained from a man aged 18-30 years in good health. Some clones in this sample may be carry-over from other donors' samples. The CDR3 nucleotides read TGTGCCAGCAGTCCGTCTAGCGGTACAGAAGAGACCCAGTACTTC. Residues: CASSPSSGTEETQYF.